A single T cell receptor (beta chain) is shown here with its context. Authors' analysis steps: Estimates of nucleated cell counts were drawn from the amplification of reference gene primers. Measured with immunoSEQ multiplex PCR; TCRdb has only the in-frame clones, and not every one. That table gives V, J and clone size, and the DNA gave D and trimming. The table lists fewer than 250,000 clones, 75% to 90% of them singletons. CDR1 and CDR2 from the germline V gene are MNHEY and SVGAGI. The CDR3 length is 14 residues. Between the trimmed V and J ends, which lost 5 bases and 1 base, there was a span of 12 bases. This entry comes from a study of blood T cell repertoires in COVID-19. In the study overall: PBMCs, B-cell-depleted T cells, or T cells were the source of the cDNA or gDNA that made up the material.

V is TRBV6-5 and J is TRBJ2-7; D might be TRBD1 (6 bases). The receptor comes from a man aged 55 to 69 with acute or convalescent COVID-19. Specimen: peripheral blood. The CDR3 region has the DNA TGTGCCAGCAGTACCCTACAGGGTTCCTACGAGCAGTACTTC. Its protein product is CASSTLQGSYEQYF.